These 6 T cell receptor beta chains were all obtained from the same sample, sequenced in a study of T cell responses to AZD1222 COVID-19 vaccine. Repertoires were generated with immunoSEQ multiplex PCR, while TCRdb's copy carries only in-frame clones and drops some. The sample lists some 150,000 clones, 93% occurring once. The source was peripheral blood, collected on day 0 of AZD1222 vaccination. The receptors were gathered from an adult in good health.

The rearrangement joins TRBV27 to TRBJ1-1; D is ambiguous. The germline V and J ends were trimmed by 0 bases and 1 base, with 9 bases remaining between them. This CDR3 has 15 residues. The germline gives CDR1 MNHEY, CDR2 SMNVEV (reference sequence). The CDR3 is CASSLSWRRNTEAFF. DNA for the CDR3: TGTGCCAGCAGTTTATCGTGGCGCAGGAACACTGAAGCTTTCTTT.

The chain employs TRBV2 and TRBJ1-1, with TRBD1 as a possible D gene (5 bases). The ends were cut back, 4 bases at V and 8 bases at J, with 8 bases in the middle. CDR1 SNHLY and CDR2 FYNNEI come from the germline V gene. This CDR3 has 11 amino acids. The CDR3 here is CASSGYREAFF. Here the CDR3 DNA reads TGTGCCAGCAGTGGCTACAGGGAAGCTTTCTTT.

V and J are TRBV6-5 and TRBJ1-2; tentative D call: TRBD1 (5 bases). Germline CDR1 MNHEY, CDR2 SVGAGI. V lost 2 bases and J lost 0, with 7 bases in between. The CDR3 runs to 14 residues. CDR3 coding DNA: TGTGCCAGCAGTTACCAGGGACCTAACTATGGCTACACCTTC. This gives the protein CASSYQGPNYGYTF.

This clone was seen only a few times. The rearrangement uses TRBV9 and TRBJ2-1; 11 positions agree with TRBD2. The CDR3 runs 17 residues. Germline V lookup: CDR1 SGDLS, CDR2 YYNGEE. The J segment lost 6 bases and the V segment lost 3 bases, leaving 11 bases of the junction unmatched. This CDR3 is CASSGGSVTSGVNEQFF. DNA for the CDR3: TGTGCCAGCAGCGGGGGGTCGGTGACTAGCGGGGTCAATGAGCAGTTCTTC.

CDR3: CASSYRSGTGEGANVLTF. CDR3 in DNA: TGCGCCAGCAGCTACCGCTCCGGGACAGGTGAGGGGGCCAACGTCCTGACTTTC. The chain is built from TRBV5-1 and TRBJ2-6, with 8 bases that match TRBD1. Germline CDR1 is SGHRS and CDR2 is YFSETQ. The CDR3 covers 18 residues. V lost 3 bases, J lost 4 bases, and 12 bases stayed unmatched.

The CDR3 DNA reads TGTGCCAGCAGCCCGCGGACAGGAGGTGGTGAAAAACTGTTTTTT. It yields the protein CASSPRTGGGEKLFF. This chain connects TRBV7-9 to TRBJ1-4, with 7 bases matching TRBD1. The CDR3 consists of 15 residues. The V gene's germline CDR1 is SEHNR and CDR2 FQNEAQ (reference sequence). V lost 5 bases to trimming and J lost 7 bases; unmatched junction nucleotides: 10.